This T cell receptor beta chain is from a study of tumor-infiltrating lymphocytes in localized non-small cell lung cancer. Data came from immunoSEQ multiplex PCR; TCRdb stores just in-frame clones and leaves some out. The sample has roughly 14,000 clones, under 80% seen once; the top ten hold about 4%. The V end was cut by 5 bases, the J end by 0 bases, with 11 bases between. Germline V gene lookup returns CDR1 MDHEN and CDR2 SYDVKM. The CDR3 contains 14 residues. Remarks on this clone: Its specificity is unknown.

Regarding the study as a whole: Not all patients were TCR sequenced, owing to tissue quantity. Each assay used a separate piece of the same tissue. No link was found between tumor T-cell fraction and recurrence-free survival.

This sequence was found in a human donor with non-small cell lung cancer. The gene calls are TRBV28 and TRBJ2-7; D unclear. The material sequenced was lung tumor tissue. CDR3 coding DNA: TGTGCCAGCAGTCACCTACAGAACTCCTACGAGCAGTACTTC. Protein product: CASSHLQNSYEQYF.